Presented here are 32 T cell receptor beta chains from one specimen sequenced in a study of T cells in Graves' hyperthyroidism and ophthalmopathy. Template material for amplifying TCR beta CDR3 regions consisted of RNA transcripts. The HTBI primer set drove a first-round RT-PCR of the TCR CDR3. TCRdb ran MiXCR on the multiplex PCR reads and lists one entry per CDR3 protein. The table includes about 560,000 distinct CDR3 sequences, roughly 15% detected once. Material: blood. The receptors derive from a woman in her forties with Graves' hyperthyroidism.

This clonotype showed up many times. The chain recombines TRBV5-1 with TRBJ2-2; 12 bases are shared with TRBD1. Germline V CDR1 and CDR2: SGHRS, YFSETQ. The ends lost 4 bases at V and 7 bases at J; junction bases unmatched: 8. There are 16 residues in the CDR3. The CDR3 DNA reads as TGCGCCAGCAGCCCCGGGGGACAGGGGGCGAACGGGGAGCTGTTTTTT. Translated, it gives CASSPGGQGANGELFF. The whole variable domain, remainder taken from reference TRBV5-1 and TRBJ2-2, is KAGVTQTPRYLIKTRGQQVTLSCSPISGHRSVSWYQQTPGQGLQFLFEYFSETQRNKGNFPGRFSGRQFSNSRSEMNVSTLELGDSALYLCASSPGGQGANGELFFGEGSRLTVL.

Ten or more counts support this clonotype. In DNA, the CDR3 is TGTGCCAGCAGCCAAGCCCCGGGACATAACTACGAGCAGTACTTC. Its translation: CASSQAPGHNYEQYF. This chain uses TRBV3-1 with TRBJ2-7; D is possibly TRBD1 (6 bases). The CDR3 has 15 residues. Deletions cut 1 base from V and 3 bases from J, with 13 bases between. Germline V gives CDR1 LGHDT, CDR2 YNNKEL (reference sequence).

Details on this clonotype: The missing conserved phenylalanine or tryptophan at the end of this CDR3 makes a read error likely. V gene TRBV12-3 or TRBV12-4 combines with J gene TRBJ2-2, with D tentatively TRBD2 (6 bases). This CDR3 is 14 amino acids long. V was pared by 7 bases and J by 7 bases, with 16 bases between. This CDR3 is CASTSRGIGGELFL. The CDR3 nucleotides read TGTGCCAGCACAAGTCGGGGGATAGGCGGGGAGCTGTTTCTT.

This clonotype was seen a few times. The V and J genes are TRBV25-1 and TRBJ2-1; D is undetermined. Between the trimmed V and J ends, which lost 3 bases and 4 bases, there was a span of 4 bases. Germline lookup yields CDR1 MGHDK and CDR2 SYGVNS. The CDR3 sequence is 12 residues long. CDR3: CASSDEYNEQFF. CDR3 sequence (DNA): TGTGCCAGCAGTGACGAATACAATGAGCAGTTCTTC.

This clonotype has a count of ten or more. This chain uses TRBV29-1 with TRBJ2-5, with TRBD2 as a possible D gene (6 bases). From germline, CDR1 is SQVTM and CDR2 ANQGSEA. This CDR3 spans 12 amino acids. Trimming stripped 6 bases from V and 2 bases from J, with 10 bases between. In DNA, the CDR3 is TGCAGCGTGGAGGGAGAACAAGAGACCCAGTACTTC. It is translated as CSVEGEQETQYF.

This clonotype showed up just a few times. The V gene is TRBV20-1, the J gene TRBJ2-2, with TRBD1 as a possible D gene (6 bases). This CDR3 has 15 amino acids. The V end lost 1 base, the J end lost 8 bases, and 17 bases lay between the germline ends. The germline gives CDR1 DFQATT, CDR2 SNEGSKA (reference sequence). The CDR3: CSARASDRIRGELFF. CDR3 DNA: TGCAGTGCTAGAGCCTCGGACAGAATAAGGGGGGAGCTGTTTTTT.

The rearrangement links TRBV20-1 to TRBJ1-4; no clear D. V was cut by 1 base and J by 5 bases, with 8 bases left in between. The CDR3 has 13 residues. CDR1 and CDR2 from the germline V gene are DFQATT and SNEGSKA (reference sequence). CDR3 coding DNA: TGCAGTGCTAGAGGGGTCCTGAATGAAAAACTGTTTTTT. Its protein is CSARGVLNEKLFF.

The chain joins TRBV5-4 to TRBJ2-5; 7 nucleotides match TRBD2. The CDR3 is 16 amino acids. Germline loops: CDR1 SGHNT, CDR2 YYREEE (reference sequence). With V trimmed by 0 bases and J by 4 bases, 9 bases remained unmatched. CDR3 region: CASSLGPSGGRETQYF. DNA of the CDR3: TGTGCCAGCAGCTTGGGGCCGTCGGGAGGTAGAGAGACCCAGTACTTC. Full variable domain (remainder filled in from reference TRBV5-4 and TRBJ2-5): ETGVTQSPTHLIKTRGQQVTLRCSSQSGHNTVSWYQQALGQGPQFIFQYYREEENGRGNFPPRFSGLQFPNYSSELNVNALELDDSALYLCASSLGPSGGRETQYFGPGTRLLVL.

A word on this clonotype: A much larger clone is a single base away; this may be a read error. No conserved phenylalanine or tryptophan ends this CDR3, so it is likely a read error. J is TRBJ1-1 and V is TRBV12-5; 7 positions match TRBD1. The CDR3 is 14 residues long. Germline values: CDR1 LGHNT, CDR2 FRNRAP. V lost 6 bases, J lost 4 bases, and 8 bases stayed unmatched. The CDR3 reads CASGQQGTATEAFS. CDR3 nucleotides: TGTGCTAGTGGACAACAGGGGACTGCCACTGAAGCTTTCTCT.

Concerning this clonotype itself: At one boundary the junction diverges from the germline segment, which might be a read error. V usage is TRBV5-8 and J usage is TRBJ1-5; D is unclear. The CDR3 is 10 residues long. Germline-derived CDR1 and CDR2 are SGHTS and YDEGEE. The chain's CDR3 is CASRCQPQHF. DNA for the CDR3: TGCGCCAGCAGATGTCAGCCCCAGCATTTT. The full variable domain, completed using reference TRBV5-8 and TRBJ1-5, is EAGVTQSPTHLIKTRGQQATLRCSPISGHTSVYWYQQALGLGLQFLLWYDEGEERNRGNFPPRFSGRQFPNYSSELNVNALELEDSALYLCASRCQPQHFGDGTRLSIL.

Regarding this clonotype: A much larger clone differs from this one at a single base, so this may be a read error. The gene calls are TRBV29-1 and TRBJ2-1, with 9 bases lining up with TRBD2. The germline V gene encodes CDR1 SQVTM and CDR2 ANQGSEA. This CDR3 comprises 13 residues. The CDR3, as DNA: TGCAGCGCAGCTGGCGGGAGGGATCATGAGCAGCTCTTC. Translated: CSAAGGRDHEQLF.

The sample holds many counts of this clonotype. The chain links TRBV30 to TRBJ2-5, with 7 bases fitting TRBD1. This CDR3 spans 13 amino acids. Germline values: CDR1 GTSNPN, CDR2 SVGIG (reference sequence). Losses at the gene ends were 2 bases for V and 5 bases for J; bases not matched to a gene: 5. The CDR3 loop is CAWSRGGWETQYF. CDR3 nucleotide sequence: TGTGCCTGGAGTCGAGGGGGCTGGGAGACCCAGTACTTC.

This clonotype came up many times. This chain uses TRBV20-1 with TRBJ2-3; D gene ambiguous. This CDR3 has 11 residues. Germline V lookup: CDR1 DFQATT, CDR2 SNEGSKA (reference sequence). The germline V and J ends were trimmed by 4 bases and 6 bases, with 8 bases remaining between them. CDR3 DNA sequence: TGCAGTGCTAAGACGATGGATACGCAGTATTTT. This sequence encodes CSAKTMDTQYF.

This clonotype was detected ten times or more. J is TRBJ1-3 and V is TRBV30; TRBD1 might be the D (5 bases). V shed 3 bases and J shed 0 bases, with 9 bases lying between them. Looked up from germline, CDR1 is GTSNPN and CDR2 is SVGIG (reference sequence). The CDR3 has 14 residues. The CDR3 sequence is CAWRSGSSGNTIYF. CDR3 sequence (DNA): TGTGCCTGGAGATCAGGGAGCTCTGGAAACACCATATATTTT.

J is TRBJ1-1 and V is TRBV29-1; possibly TRBD1 for D (6 bases). Germline CDR1 and CDR2: SQVTM and ANQGSEA. The CDR3 is 14 residues long. Trimming stripped 5 bases from V and 1 base from J, with 14 bases between. The CDR3 protein is CSVLFIQGNTEAFF. The CDR3, as DNA: TGCAGCGTTTTATTTATACAGGGGAACACTGAAGCTTTCTTT.

This clonotype has a handful of counts. V is TRBV7-6 and J is TRBJ2-4, with 8 nucleotides matching TRBD2. Germline CDR1 and CDR2: SGHVS and FNYEAQ. The CDR3 has 17 residues. Trimming cost V 1 base and J 1 base; bases outside gene matches: 6. The CDR3 DNA follows: TGTGCCAGCAGCTTAGTGCTGCGGGAGGTCGCCAAAAACATTCAGTACTTC. It encodes CASSLVLREVAKNIQYF.

This clonotype came up many times. The chain uses TRBV30 and TRBJ2-1, with TRBD2 matching 13 bases. The CDR3 is 16 residues long. Germline V lookup: CDR1 GTSNPN, CDR2 SVGIG (reference sequence). Germline trimming cut 4 bases from V and 2 bases from J; bases unmatched to any gene: 5. In DNA form, the CDR3 reads TGTGCCTGGACAGGGGGGACTAGCGGGACCTACAATGAGCAGTTCTTC. Its protein is CAWTGGTSGTYNEQFF.

The V call is TRBV20-1, the J call TRBJ2-6, with D perhaps TRBD2 (5 bases). The CDR3 length is 14 residues. Germline CDR1 DFQATT, CDR2 SNEGSKA (reference sequence). The V gene lost 4 bases and the J gene lost 1 base, with 8 bases spanning the gap. The CDR3 coding sequence is TGCAGTGCTATTCCGGGATCTGGGGCCAACGTCCTGACTTTC. It codes for CSAIPGSGANVLTF.

This clonotype has just a few counts. The chain recombines TRBV7-3 with TRBJ2-1; 8 bases fit TRBD2. Per germline, CDR1 SGHTA and CDR2 FQGTGA. This CDR3 comprises 16 residues. Trimming at V came to 2 bases and at J to 6 bases, leaving 9 bases not matched to a gene. The CDR3 region is CASSLLGLASRNEQFF. The CDR3 bases are TGTGCCAGCAGCTTATTAGGACTAGCTTCCCGCAATGAGCAGTTCTTC.

This chain links TRBV9 with TRBJ2-7; 8 bases match TRBD1. The germline V gene has CDR1 SGDLS and CDR2 YYNGEE. The CDR3 is 16 amino acids. The J segment lost 2 bases and the V segment lost 0 bases, leaving 7 bases of the junction unmatched. The DNA of the CDR3 is TGTGCCAGCAGCGTAGGTGCGCAGGGGGCGACCTACGAGCAGTACTTC. It is translated as CASSVGAQGATYEQYF.

This clonotype turned up a few times. The chain combines TRBV6-1 with TRBJ2-1; 14 positions agree with TRBD2. J gave up 7 bases and V 7 bases, and 6 bases lay outside the gene matches. Germline loops: CDR1 MNHNS, CDR2 SASEGT. CDR3 length: 15 residues. The CDR3 DNA sequence: TGTGCCAGCACCAGACTAGCGGGAGGGAGTAATGAGCAGTTCTTC. Its translation is CASTRLAGGSNEQFF.

There are many counts of this clonotype. The genes are TRBV7-2 and TRBJ2-1; 8 nucleotides match TRBD1. CDR1 and CDR2 from the germline V gene are SGHTA and FQGNSA. The CDR3 has 15 residues. With 5 bases clipped from V and 6 bases from J, the junction kept 9 bases outside the gene matches. The chain's CDR3 is CASSRPGQGFNEQFF. DNA for the CDR3: TGTGCCAGCAGCCGTCCAGGACAGGGTTTCAATGAGCAGTTCTTC. The full variable domain, completed using reference TRBV7-2 and TRBJ2-1, is GAGVSQSPSNKVTEKGKDVELRCDPISGHTALYWYRQSLGQGLEFLIYFQGNSAPDKSGLPSDRFSAERTGGSVSTLTIQRTQQEDSAVYLCASSRPGQGFNEQFFGPGTRLTVL.

The chain combines TRBV24-1 with TRBJ2-3; 7 bases line up with TRBD2. The CDR3 covers 16 residues. CDR1 is KGHDR and CDR2 is SFDVKD in the germline V gene. V trimming: 4 bases; J trimming: 2 bases; junction bases outside the gene matches: 8. CDR3 in DNA: TGTGCCACCAGTGAAGTTAGCGGGTTCCTCACAGATACGCAGTATTTT. Translating it yields CATSEVSGFLTDTQYF.

This clonotype was found many times. This sequence joins TRBV20-1 and TRBJ2-5; D is possibly TRBD1 (6 bases). Trimming pared 6 bases from V and 1 base from J, leaving 12 bases between. This CDR3 has 13 amino acids. Germline V gene lookup returns CDR1 DFQATT and CDR2 SNEGSKA (reference sequence). CDR3 DNA: TGCAGTGCGCCGGGACACTTCCAAGAGACCCAGTACTTC. It translates to CSAPGHFQETQYF.

There are many counts of this clonotype. The rearrangement links TRBV10-3 to TRBJ2-1; 11 bases map to TRBD2. The V gene end was trimmed by 3 bases and the J gene end by 0 bases; junction bases not matched to a gene: 7. The CDR3 consists of 18 residues. The germline V gene encodes CDR1 ENHRY and CDR2 SYGVKD. CDR3 sequence: CAISDTSGRPNSYNEQFF. The CDR3 DNA is TGTGCCATCAGTGATACTAGCGGGAGACCCAACTCCTACAATGAGCAGTTCTTC.

In this sample, this clonotype turned up many times. This chain uses TRBV2 with TRBJ1-1, with D hard to call. Germline CDR1 reads SNHLY; CDR2 reads FYNNEI. Trimming removed 6 bases from V and 11 bases from J, with 10 bases in between. CDR3 length equals 10 residues. CDR3 amino acids: CASSWFGAFF. The CDR3, as DNA: TGTGCCAGCAGCTGGTTTGGCGCTTTCTTT.

This clonotype came up many times. CDR3 protein: CAIRARDTSYNEQFF. For the CDR3, the DNA is TGTGCCATCAGGGCCCGGGACACCTCCTACAATGAGCAGTTCTTC. This chain joins TRBV10-3 and TRBJ2-1; D might be TRBD1 (6 bases). Trimming removed 6 bases at V and 0 bases at J, with 12 bases between. Germline V gene data show CDR1 as ENHRY and CDR2 as SYGVKD. This CDR3 has 15 amino acids.

This clonotype has ten or more counts. V gene TRBV20-1 combines with J gene TRBJ2-1, with a tentative D call TRBD2 (5 bases). Trimming cost V 3 bases and J 2 bases, with 11 bases left between them. Germline values: CDR1 DFQATT, CDR2 SNEGSKA (reference sequence). The CDR3 has 14 amino acids. The CDR3 region is CSASKAAPYNEQFF. CDR3 DNA: TGCAGTGCTAGTAAAGCGGCCCCCTACAATGAGCAGTTCTTC.

This clonotype has a count of ten or more. This sequence joins TRBV28 and TRBJ2-7, with D perhaps matching TRBD2 (7 bases). Trimming removed 7 bases at V and 2 bases at J, with 15 bases between. The CDR3 loop spans 14 amino acids. Germline lookup yields CDR1 MDHEN and CDR2 SYDVKM. CDR3 sequence reads: CASTLGGLPYEQYF. The CDR3 DNA sequence: TGTGCCAGCACCCTCGGGGGGCTCCCCTACGAGCAGTACTTC.

In its sample, this clonotype was seen many times. J is TRBJ2-5 and V is TRBV19; 10 bases fit TRBD2. The CDR3 runs 17 residues. CDR1 and CDR2 from the germline V gene are LNHDA and SQIVND (reference sequence). V lost 3 bases and J lost 0; bases outside the gene matches: 7. The CDR3 sequence: CASSMLAGAVNQETQYF. DNA of the CDR3: TGTGCCAGTAGTATGCTAGCGGGAGCTGTTAACCAAGAGACCCAGTACTTC.

This clonotype has at least ten counts. V gene TRBV6-1 combines with J gene TRBJ1-1; unclear D gene. There are 15 residues in the CDR3. Looked up from germline, CDR1 is MNHNS and CDR2 is SASEGT. Trimming removed 5 bases at V and 0 bases at J, with 13 bases between. The CDR3 DNA reads TGTGCCAGCAGTCTTCGTAGAGAGCTGAACACTGAAGCTTTCTTT. Translation gives CASSLRRELNTEAFF.

The V call is TRBV9, the J call TRBJ1-6; TRBD1 matches 7 bases. CDR3 length: 14 residues. Germline V gene data show CDR1 as SGDLS and CDR2 as YYNGEE. V dropped 3 bases and J dropped 6; count of bases not matched to a gene: 3. The CDR3 region has the DNA TGTGCCAGCAGCGCCGGGACAGTTAATTCACCCCTCCACTTT. This translates into CASSAGTVNSPLHF.